The present T cell receptor (beta chain) was sequenced within a study of cytomegalovirus exposure and HLA in healthy donors. Study-wide results and limits: Rare sequences made up most TCRs, while some public TCRs were found in many donors.

This clone was seen more than once but under ten times. Its antigen is unknown. This CDR3 contains 12 residues. From germline, CDR1 is SEHNR and CDR2 FQNEAQ (reference sequence). The V and J ends lost 4 bases and 10 bases respectively, with 11 bases between them. The PCR was carried out with 60 Vbeta primers and 13 Jbeta primers. TCRdb keeps only in-frame clones here, not all; method: immunoSEQ multiplex PCR. The data contain some 150,000 clones, 80% to 90% of them singletons. This receptor was taken from a woman aged 25 to 39 in good health and CMV-seronegative. The sequencing input was PBMCs. J is TRBJ1-3 and V is TRBV7-9; no reliable D call. CDR3 loop: CASSSNIQTIYF. CDR3 DNA sequence: TGTGCCAGCAGCTCAAACATTCAGACCATATATTTT.